This TCR beta chain came from a study of shared clonotypes between healthy human individuals. For the study at large: Per donor, three plates held CD4 naive cells, three held CD4 memory, two held CD8 naive and one held CD8 memory. Study-wide points: The diversity represented, both genetic and in exposure history, was limited by few donors.

Libraries were prepared by immunoSEQ multiplex PCR; TCRdb keeps only in-frame clonotypes and omits some of them. Altogether 1.5 million to 1.9 million clones are present, approximately 98% being singletons, with the ten largest covering around 0.45%. The CDR3 has 15 residues. CDR1 ENHRY and CDR2 SYGVKD come from the germline V gene. The V gene end was trimmed by 0 bases and the J gene end by 4 bases; junction bases not matched to a gene: 5. In the case of this clone: The antigen is unknown.

Within Nashville, Tennessee resided all donors, each a Caucasian adult. This chain connects TRBV10-3 to TRBJ1-1; 7 nucleotides match TRBD1. The sample consisted of naive CD4+ T cells sorted from blood. The subset is: CD45RA+ positively selected. The sequence was obtained from a man aged 25 to 40 in good health. The CDR3 bases are TGTGCCATCAGTGAGTCTGACAGGGTGGGCACTGAAGCTTTCTTT. It codes for CAISESDRVGTEAFF.